The 18 T cell receptor beta chains below were found in one sample sequenced in a study of T cells in Graves' hyperthyroidism and ophthalmopathy. TCR beta CDR3 regions were amplified from RNA transcripts. HTBI primers were employed in a first-round RT-PCR of the TCR CDR3. TCRdb analysed the multiplex PCR reads with MiXCR anew, one entry per CDR3 protein. Among approximately 600,000 distinct CDR3 sequences, less than 25% were seen once, and the ten largest hold roughly a third. The sequencing sample was made of blood. The source is a man aged 25-45 years with Graves' ophthalmopathy.

This clonotype was detected a few times. The chain recombines TRBV20-1 with TRBJ2-1; 7 bases are a match to TRBD1. Looked up from germline, CDR1 is DFQATT and CDR2 is SNEGSKA (reference sequence). This CDR3 is built from 15 residues. V trimming: 4 bases; J trimming: 3 bases; junction bases outside the gene matches: 9. The CDR3 reads CSATLTGKDYNEQFF. As DNA, the CDR3 is TGCAGTGCTACCCTGACAGGGAAAGACTACAATGAGCAGTTCTTC.

This clonotype has ten or more counts. V gene TRBV5-1 combines with J gene TRBJ1-1; D uncertain. The V gene's germline CDR1 is SGHRS and CDR2 YFSETQ. The ends were cut back, 0 bases at V and 1 base at J, with 7 bases in the middle. The CDR3 extends over 14 amino acids. The chain's CDR3 is CASSLVTANTEAFF. The CDR3 region has the DNA TGCGCCAGCAGCTTGGTTACAGCGAACACTGAAGCTTTCTTT.

With respect to this clonotype: This CDR3 is missing its conserved last phenylalanine or tryptophan, likely due to a read error. The chain links TRBV4-1 to TRBJ2-7, with D maybe TRBD1 (5 bases). The germline V gene encodes CDR1 MGHRA and CDR2 YSYEKL. V dropped 1 base and J dropped 4 bases, with 8 bases sitting between them. This CDR3 region has 13 residues. CDR3 DNA sequence: TGCGCCAGCAGCCAAGGGGGCGTTTACGAGCAGTACCTC. It is translated as CASSQGGVYEQYL.

This clonotype was detected ten times or more. The chain combines TRBV5-1 with TRBJ2-3; tentatively, D is TRBD2 (6 bases). From germline, CDR1 is SGHRS and CDR2 YFSETQ. The CDR3 totals 16 residues. Trimming left V 3 bases short and J 0 bases short, with 14 bases between. DNA for the CDR3: TGCGCCAGCAGCTCTCGGCAGGCGGGGAGCACAGATACGCAGTATTTT. As protein: CASSSRQAGSTDTQYF.

This clonotype has a count of ten or more. J is TRBJ1-1 and V is TRBV4-1; D remains unclear. Germline CDR1 MGHRA, CDR2 YSYEKL. There are 15 residues in the CDR3. V lost 2 bases to trimming and J lost 1 base, with 11 bases between them. The CDR3 spells CASSQRDLRNTEAFF. DNA of the CDR3: TGCGCCAGCAGCCAACGGGATCTCCGGAACACTGAAGCTTTCTTT.

The table lists this clonotype with a few counts. The chain joins TRBV12-3 or TRBV12-4 to TRBJ1-5; D remains ambiguous. V lost 3 bases to trimming and J lost 3 bases, with 9 bases between them. The CDR3 has 14 amino acids. CDR3 region: CASSFVADNQPQHF. In DNA, the CDR3 is TGTGCCAGCAGTTTTGTGGCAGACAATCAGCCCCAGCATTTT.

This clonotype has only a few counts. The V call is TRBV27, the J call TRBJ1-1; D not certain. The germline CDR1 and CDR2 sequences are MNHEY and SMNVEV (reference sequence). This CDR3 has 13 residues. Trimming shortened V by 2 bases and J by 7 bases, and 11 bases separated the two germline ends. CDR3: CASSLIPGYEAFF. DNA for the CDR3: TGTGCCAGCAGTTTAATCCCTGGATATGAAGCTTTCTTT.

There are many counts of this clonotype. The chain is built from TRBV28 and TRBJ2-7; 11 bases align to TRBD2. CDR1 is MDHEN and CDR2 is SYDVKM in the germline V gene. The CDR3 is 14 amino acids. Losses at the gene ends were 7 bases for V and 6 bases for J; bases not matched to a gene: 8. The CDR3 is CASIASGRRGEQYF. The CDR3 DNA reads as TGTGCCAGCATAGCTAGCGGGAGGAGGGGCGAGCAGTACTTC.

The table lists this clonotype with a few counts. The chain joins TRBV14 to TRBJ1-1; 7 bases map to TRBD1. Germline V lookup: CDR1 SGHDN, CDR2 FVKESK. The J segment lost 1 base and the V segment lost 6 bases, leaving 14 bases of the junction unmatched. The CDR3 extends over 17 amino acids. The CDR3 nucleotides read TGTGCCAGCAGTTTCGGTGACAGGGCGAAGGGGAACACTGAAGCTTTCTTT. Protein product: CASSFGDRAKGNTEAFF. Combining the CDR3 with reference TRBV14 and TRBJ1-1 gives the whole variable domain EAGVTQFPSHSVIEKGQTVTLRCDPISGHDNLYWYRRVMGKEIKFLLHFVKESKQDESGMPNNRFLAERTGGTYSTLKVQPAELEDSGVYFCASSFGDRAKGNTEAFFGQGTRLTVV.

Only a few counts were recorded for this clonotype. The CDR3 sequence is CASARQGSDTQYF. The DNA for the CDR3 is TGTGCCAGCGCCAGACAGGGGTCAGATACGCAGTATTTT. The chain is built from TRBV7-2 and TRBJ2-3, with 8 bases fitting TRBD1. Trimming removed 8 bases from V and 4 bases from J; junction bases left unmatched: 5. Per the germline V gene, CDR1 is SGHTA and CDR2 is FQGNSA. The CDR3 contains 13 residues.

The J gene is TRBJ1-2, the V gene TRBV2; D unclear. Trimming removed 2 bases at V and 8 bases at J, with 18 bases between. The CDR3 consists of 15 residues. Looked up from germline, CDR1 is SNHLY and CDR2 is FYNNEI. The CDR3 sequence is CASSEPGRTTGGYTF. The CDR3 DNA sequence: TGTGCCAGCAGTGAACCCGGGAGGACGACCGGCGGCTACACCTTC.

Many counts were recorded for this clonotype. This chain connects TRBV28 to TRBJ1-2; D is possibly TRBD1 (6 bases). The CDR3 spans 14 residues. Germline CDR1 MDHEN, CDR2 SYDVKM. The germline V and J ends were trimmed by 3 bases and 8 bases, with 16 bases remaining between them. This CDR3 reads CASSLQQQGSGYTF. CDR3 sequence (DNA): TGTGCCAGCAGTTTGCAACAACAGGGCAGCGGCTACACCTTC.

A few counts support this clonotype. The chain recombines TRBV9 with TRBJ1-1; TRBD1 matches 7 bases. The CDR3 loop spans 14 amino acids. The trim removed 4 bases at V and 6 bases at J, leaving 9 bases unmatched. The germline V gene has CDR1 SGDLS and CDR2 YYNGEE. CDR3 protein: CASSSRQGSAEAFF. The CDR3 DNA reads as TGTGCCAGCAGCTCCCGACAGGGTTCCGCTGAAGCTTTCTTT.

This clonotype was found a few times. The V call is TRBV3-1, the J call TRBJ1-5, with D unclear. CDR1 LGHDT and CDR2 YNNKEL come from the germline V gene (reference sequence). The V end was cut by 0 bases, the J end by 3 bases, with 6 bases between. The length of the CDR3 is 14 residues. The CDR3, as DNA: TGTGCCAGCAGCCAAGATACAGCCAATCAGCCCCAGCATTTT. It is translated as CASSQDTANQPQHF.

CDR3 sequence reads: CAISGGQGSDEQFF. DNA for the CDR3: TGTGCCATCAGCGGTGGACAGGGGAGCGATGAGCAGTTCTTC. The chain carries TRBV10-3 and TRBJ2-1; 9 nucleotides align to TRBD1. The germline gives CDR1 ENHRY, CDR2 SYGVKD. V shed 6 bases, J shed 8 bases, and the junction held 8 bases outside the gene matches. The CDR3 is 14 amino acids.

The gene calls are TRBV6-2 or TRBV6-3 and TRBJ2-7; no clear D gene. Germline CDR1 MNHEY, CDR2 SVGEGT. CDR3 length: 12 residues. V was shortened by 2 bases and J by 6 bases, with 8 bases between the two germline ends. The CDR3, as DNA: TGTGCCAGCAGTTACAGCTACCGCGAGCAGTACTTC. As protein: CASSYSYREQYF.

The V gene is TRBV25-1, the J gene TRBJ1-1; no definite D call. The germline V gene has CDR1 MGHDK and CDR2 SYGVNS. The length of the CDR3 is 15 residues. The germline V and J ends were trimmed by 2 bases and 0 bases, with 10 bases remaining between them. The CDR3 DNA follows: TGTGCCAGCAGTGAAAGGGAGGGCGTGAACACTGAAGCTTTCTTT. Amino acid sequence: CASSEREGVNTEAFF.

This clonotype has only a few counts. The rearrangement uses TRBV30 and TRBJ1-6; TRBD1 aligns across 7 bases. CDR1 and CDR2 (germline): GTSNPN, SVGIG (reference sequence). CDR3 length: 15 residues. Unmatched junction bases numbered 12, after V lost 4 bases and J lost 9 bases. Here the CDR3 DNA reads TGTGCCTGGACCGGACTAGGGGGCGCGGGTTCACCCCTCCACTTT. Translated: CAWTGLGGAGSPLHF.